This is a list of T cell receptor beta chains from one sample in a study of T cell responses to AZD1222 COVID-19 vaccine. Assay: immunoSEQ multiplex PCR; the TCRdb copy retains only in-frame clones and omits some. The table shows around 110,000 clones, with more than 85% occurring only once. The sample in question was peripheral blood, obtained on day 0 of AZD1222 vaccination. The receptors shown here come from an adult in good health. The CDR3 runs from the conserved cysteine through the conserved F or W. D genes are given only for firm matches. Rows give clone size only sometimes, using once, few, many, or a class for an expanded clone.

CDR3nt: TGTGCCACCAGCTCATCACAGGGGGCAGGGGCTAACTATGGCTACACCTTC
CDR3aa: CATSSSQGAGANYGYTF
v_gene: TRBV15
j_gene: TRBJ1-2
abundance: -
d_gene: TRBD1

CDR3nt: TGTGCCAGCAGTCCCCAGTTGCGGTCTTACAATGAGCAGTTCTTC
CDR3aa: CASSPQLRSYNEQFF
v_gene: TRBV6-5
j_gene: TRBJ2-1
abundance: -
d_gene: -

CDR3nt: TGTGCCAGCAGCCAAGATTGGCGCCGGGGCAATGAGCAGTTCTTC
CDR3aa: CASSQDWRRGNEQFF
v_gene: TRBV14
j_gene: TRBJ2-1
abundance: few
d_gene: -

CDR3nt: TGTGCCAGCAGCCCCCTTTTGGCGCGAGAGACCCAGTACTTC
CDR3aa: CASSPLLARETQYF
v_gene: TRBV7-2
j_gene: TRBJ2-5
abundance: -
d_gene: -

CDR3nt: TGTGCCAGCAGCCAAGTGAGAGCTGGCTACACCTTC
CDR3aa: CASSQVRAGYTF
v_gene: TRBV4-2
j_gene: TRBJ1-2
abundance: -
d_gene: -

CDR3nt: TGCGCCAGCAGTGGCGGGGTTCCGGACAATGAGCAGTTCTTC
CDR3aa: CASSGGVPDNEQFF
v_gene: TRBV5-1
j_gene: TRBJ2-1
abundance: -
d_gene: -

CDR3nt: TGTGCCAGTAGACGGAGCTCTGGAAACACCATATATTTT
CDR3aa: CASRRSSGNTIYF
v_gene: TRBV19
j_gene: TRBJ1-3
abundance: once
d_gene: -

CDR3nt: TGTGCCAGCAGTCTCCCGGATCGGTTGGACTATGGCTACACCTTC
CDR3aa: CASSLPDRLDYGYTF
v_gene: TRBV28
j_gene: TRBJ1-2
abundance: -
d_gene: -

CDR3nt: TGCAGCGTTGCGGGTAGGGTGGGAGGAACTGAAGCTTTCTTT
CDR3aa: CSVAGRVGGTEAFF
v_gene: TRBV29-1
j_gene: TRBJ1-1
abundance: -
d_gene: -

CDR3nt: TGCAGCGTTACTAGCGGGAGTGGGGAAGATACGCAGTATTTT
CDR3aa: CSVTSGSGEDTQYF
v_gene: TRBV29-1
j_gene: TRBJ2-3
abundance: -
d_gene: TRBD2

CDR3nt: TGTGCCAGCAGTCCCGCGGGGCCTAATTCACCCCTCCACTTT
CDR3aa: CASSPAGPNSPLHF
v_gene: TRBV28
j_gene: TRBJ1-6
abundance: few
d_gene: -

CDR3nt: TGTGCCAGCAGCCAAGTAGGAAGCTCCTACAATGAGCAGTTCTTC
CDR3aa: CASSQVGSSYNEQFF
v_gene: TRBV4-2
j_gene: TRBJ2-1
abundance: -
d_gene: -

CDR3nt: TGTGCCAGTAGTATCAGGGGCGGCACTGAAGCTTTCTTT
CDR3aa: CASSIRGGTEAFF
v_gene: TRBV19
j_gene: TRBJ1-1
abundance: -
d_gene: -

CDR3nt: TGTGCCAGCAGCGAAGAGACGGGACAGTCTAACGAGCAGTACTTC
CDR3aa: CASSEETGQSNEQYF
v_gene: TRBV5-6
j_gene: TRBJ2-7
abundance: -
d_gene: TRBD1

CDR3nt: TGTGCCAGCAGCCAAACGCAGCTCCCAAGCGGGGAGCTGTTTTTT
CDR3aa: CASSQTQLPSGELFF
v_gene: TRBV3-1/TRBV3-2
j_gene: TRBJ2-2
abundance: -
d_gene: -

CDR3nt: TGTGCCACCAGCAGACAGGGGAACACTGAAGCTTTCTTT
CDR3aa: CATSRQGNTEAFF
v_gene: TRBV15
j_gene: TRBJ1-1
abundance: -
d_gene: -

CDR3nt: TGTGCCACCAGTGATCCGTTCACAGGGAACAATGAGCAGTTCTTC
CDR3aa: CATSDPFTGNNEQFF
v_gene: TRBV24-1
j_gene: TRBJ2-1
abundance: once
d_gene: -

CDR3nt: TGCGCCAGCAGCCAAGATCGGGGCAGGGGCAAGGGCAAAAACATTCAGTACTTC
CDR3aa: CASSQDRGRGKGKNIQYF
v_gene: TRBV4-1
j_gene: TRBJ2-4
abundance: -
d_gene: -